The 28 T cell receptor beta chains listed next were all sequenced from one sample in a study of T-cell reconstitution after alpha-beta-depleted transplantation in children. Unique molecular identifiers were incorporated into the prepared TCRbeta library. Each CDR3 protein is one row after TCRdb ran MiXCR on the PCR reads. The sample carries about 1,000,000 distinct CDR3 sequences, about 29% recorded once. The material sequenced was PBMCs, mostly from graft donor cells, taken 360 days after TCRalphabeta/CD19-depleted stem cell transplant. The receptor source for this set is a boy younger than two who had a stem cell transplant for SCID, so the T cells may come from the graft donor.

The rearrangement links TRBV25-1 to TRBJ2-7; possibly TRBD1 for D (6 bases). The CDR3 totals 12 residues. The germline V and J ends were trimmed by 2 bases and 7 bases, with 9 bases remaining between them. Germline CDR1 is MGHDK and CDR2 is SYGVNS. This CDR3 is CASSETGMEQYF. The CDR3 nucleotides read TGTGCCAGCAGTGAAACAGGGATGGAGCAGTACTTC.

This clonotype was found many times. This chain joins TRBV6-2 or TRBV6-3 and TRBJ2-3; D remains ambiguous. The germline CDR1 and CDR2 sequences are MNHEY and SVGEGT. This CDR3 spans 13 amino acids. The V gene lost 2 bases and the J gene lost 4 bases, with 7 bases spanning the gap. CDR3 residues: CASSYNLPDTQYF. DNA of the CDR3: TGTGCCAGCAGTTACAATCTCCCAGATACGCAGTATTTT.

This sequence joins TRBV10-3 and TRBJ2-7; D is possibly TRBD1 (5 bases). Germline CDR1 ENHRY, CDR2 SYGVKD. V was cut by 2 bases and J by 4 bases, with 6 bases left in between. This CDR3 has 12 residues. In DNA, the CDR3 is TGTGCCATCAGTGAGCAGGGTTACGAGCAGTACTTC. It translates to CAISEQGYEQYF.

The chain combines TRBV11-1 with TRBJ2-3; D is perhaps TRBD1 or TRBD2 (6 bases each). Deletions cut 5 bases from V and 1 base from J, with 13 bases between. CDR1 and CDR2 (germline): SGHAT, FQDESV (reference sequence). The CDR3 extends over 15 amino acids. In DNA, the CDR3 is TGTGCCAGCAGCACCGGGGGCAAGGGCACAGATACGCAGTATTTT. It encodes CASSTGGKGTDTQYF.

The CDR3 coding sequence is TGTGCCAGCAGCTCGGCCCTAGCTACTCAAGAGACCCAGTACTTC. Protein: CASSSALATQETQYF. The chain is built from TRBV7-9 and TRBJ2-5, with D perhaps matching TRBD2 (5 bases). CDR1 SEHNR and CDR2 FQNEAQ come from the germline V gene (reference sequence). This CDR3 is 15 amino acids long. V was cut by 4 bases and J by 2 bases, with 14 bases left in between. The whole variable domain, filled in from reference TRBV7-9 and TRBJ2-5, reads DTGVSQNPRHKITKRGQNVTFRCDPISEHNRLYWYRQTLGQGPEFLTYFQNEAQLEKSRLLSDRFSAERPKGSFSTLEIQRTEQGDSAMYLCASSSALATQETQYFGPGTRLLVL.

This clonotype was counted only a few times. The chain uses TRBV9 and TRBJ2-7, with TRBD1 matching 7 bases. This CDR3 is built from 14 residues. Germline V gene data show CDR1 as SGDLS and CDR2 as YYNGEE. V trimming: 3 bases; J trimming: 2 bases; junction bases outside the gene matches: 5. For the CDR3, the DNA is TGTGCCAGCAGCGCGGGACAGACAGCCTACGAGCAGTACTTC. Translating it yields CASSAGQTAYEQYF.

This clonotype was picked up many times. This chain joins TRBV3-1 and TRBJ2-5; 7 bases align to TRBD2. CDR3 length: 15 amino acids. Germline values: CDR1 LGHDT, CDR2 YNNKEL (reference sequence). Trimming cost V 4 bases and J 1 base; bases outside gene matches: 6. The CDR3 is CASSPEGGSQETQYF. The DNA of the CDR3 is TGTGCCAGCAGCCCCGAGGGAGGGAGCCAAGAGACCCAGTACTTC.

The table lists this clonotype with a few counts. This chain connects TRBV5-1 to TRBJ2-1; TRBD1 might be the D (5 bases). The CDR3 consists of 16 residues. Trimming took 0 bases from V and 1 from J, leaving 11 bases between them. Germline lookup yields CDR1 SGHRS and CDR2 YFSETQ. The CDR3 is CASSLGVGRSYNEQFF. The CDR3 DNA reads TGCGCCAGCAGCTTGGGAGTGGGGCGATCCTACAATGAGCAGTTCTTC.

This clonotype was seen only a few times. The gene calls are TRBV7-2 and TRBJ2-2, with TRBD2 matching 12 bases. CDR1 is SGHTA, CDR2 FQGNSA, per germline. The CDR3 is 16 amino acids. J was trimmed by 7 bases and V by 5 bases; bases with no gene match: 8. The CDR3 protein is CASSASGGAFGGELFF. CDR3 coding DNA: TGTGCCAGCAGCGCTAGCGGGGGGGCCTTTGGCGGGGAGCTGTTTTTT.

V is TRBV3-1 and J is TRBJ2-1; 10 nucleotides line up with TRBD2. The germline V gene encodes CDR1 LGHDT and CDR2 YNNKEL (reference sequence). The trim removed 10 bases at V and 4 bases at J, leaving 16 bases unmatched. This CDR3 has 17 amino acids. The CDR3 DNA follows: TGTGCCACCTGCAAGGATGGGGTAGCGGGGGGTTACAATGAGCAGTTCTTC. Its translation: CATCKDGVAGGYNEQFF.

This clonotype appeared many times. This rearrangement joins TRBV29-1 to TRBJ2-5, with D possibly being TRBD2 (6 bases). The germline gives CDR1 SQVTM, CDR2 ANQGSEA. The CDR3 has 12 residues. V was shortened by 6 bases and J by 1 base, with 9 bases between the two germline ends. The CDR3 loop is CSVGGLQETQYF. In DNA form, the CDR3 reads TGCAGCGTGGGGGGACTCCAAGAGACCCAGTACTTC. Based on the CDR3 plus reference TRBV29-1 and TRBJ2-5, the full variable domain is SAVISQKPSRDICQRGTSLTIQCQVDSQVTMMFWYRQQPGQSLTLIATANQGSEATYESGFVIDKFPISRPNLTFSTLTVSNMSPEDSSIYLCSVGGLQETQYFGPGTRLLVL.

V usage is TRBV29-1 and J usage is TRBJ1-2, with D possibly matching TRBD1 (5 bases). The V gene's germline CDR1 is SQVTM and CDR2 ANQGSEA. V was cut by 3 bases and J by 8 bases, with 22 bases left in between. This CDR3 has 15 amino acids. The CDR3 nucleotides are TGCAGCGTTGACGACCAACGAACGACAGCCCTGGGCTACACCTTC. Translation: CSVDDQRTTALGYTF.

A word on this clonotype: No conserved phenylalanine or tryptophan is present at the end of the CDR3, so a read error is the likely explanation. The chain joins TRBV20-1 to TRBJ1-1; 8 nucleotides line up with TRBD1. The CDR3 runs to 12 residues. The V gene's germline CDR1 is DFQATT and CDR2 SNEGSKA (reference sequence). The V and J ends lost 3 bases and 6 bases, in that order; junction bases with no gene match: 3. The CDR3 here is CSASGQGPEAFC. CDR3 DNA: TGCAGTGCTAGTGGACAGGGCCCTGAAGCTTTCTGT.

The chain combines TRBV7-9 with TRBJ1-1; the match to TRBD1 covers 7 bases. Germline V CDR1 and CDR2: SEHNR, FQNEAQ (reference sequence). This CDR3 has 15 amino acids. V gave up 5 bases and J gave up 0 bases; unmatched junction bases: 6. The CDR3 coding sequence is TGTGCCAGCAGCCCTGGGACAGCCCTGAACACTGAAGCTTTCTTT. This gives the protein CASSPGTALNTEAFF.

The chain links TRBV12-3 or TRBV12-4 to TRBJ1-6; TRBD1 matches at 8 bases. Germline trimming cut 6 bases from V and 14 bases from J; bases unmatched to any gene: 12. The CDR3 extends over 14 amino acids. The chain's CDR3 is CASRRQGSRVALHF. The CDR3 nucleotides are TGTGCCAGCAGGCGACAGGGGAGTCGCGTAGCCCTCCACTTT.

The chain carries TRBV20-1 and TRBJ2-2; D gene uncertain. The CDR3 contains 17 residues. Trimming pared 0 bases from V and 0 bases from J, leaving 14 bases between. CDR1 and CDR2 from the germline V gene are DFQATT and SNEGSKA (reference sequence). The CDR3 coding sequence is TGCAGTGCTAGAGATTTAAATGGAGCCTCGAACACCGGGGAGCTGTTTTTT. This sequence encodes CSARDLNGASNTGELFF.

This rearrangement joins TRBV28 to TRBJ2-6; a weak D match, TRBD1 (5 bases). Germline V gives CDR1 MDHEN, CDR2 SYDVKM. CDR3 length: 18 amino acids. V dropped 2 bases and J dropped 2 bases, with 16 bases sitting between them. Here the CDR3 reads CASSLVQGLPPGANVLTF. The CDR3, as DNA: TGTGCCAGCAGTTTAGTCCAGGGCCTTCCCCCTGGGGCCAACGTCCTGACTTTC.

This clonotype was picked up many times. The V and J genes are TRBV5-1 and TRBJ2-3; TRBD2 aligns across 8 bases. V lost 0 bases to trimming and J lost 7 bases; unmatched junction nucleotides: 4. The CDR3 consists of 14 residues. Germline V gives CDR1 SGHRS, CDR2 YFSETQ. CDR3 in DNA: TGCGCCAGCAGCTTGGAACGGGGGGGGAATACGCAGTATTTT. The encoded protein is CASSLERGGNTQYF.

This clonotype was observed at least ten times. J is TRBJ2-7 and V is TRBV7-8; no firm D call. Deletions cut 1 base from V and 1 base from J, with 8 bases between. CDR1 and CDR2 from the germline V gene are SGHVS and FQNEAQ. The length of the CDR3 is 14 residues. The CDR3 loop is CASSLVEGSYEQYF. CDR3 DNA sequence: TGTGCCAGCAGCTTAGTAGAAGGATCCTACGAGCAGTACTTC.

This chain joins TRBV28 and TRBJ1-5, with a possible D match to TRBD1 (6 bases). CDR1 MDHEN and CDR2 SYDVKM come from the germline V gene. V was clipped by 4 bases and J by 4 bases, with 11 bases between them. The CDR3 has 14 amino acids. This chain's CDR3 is CASSYDDRNQPQHF. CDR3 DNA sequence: TGTGCCAGCAGTTATGATGACAGGAATCAGCCCCAGCATTTT. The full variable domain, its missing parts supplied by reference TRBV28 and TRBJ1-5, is DVKVTQSSRYLVKRTGEKVFLECVQDMDHENMFWYRQDPGLGLRLIYFSYDVKMKEKGDIPEGYSVSREKKERFSLILESASTNQTSMYLCASSYDDRNQPQHFGDGTRLSIL.

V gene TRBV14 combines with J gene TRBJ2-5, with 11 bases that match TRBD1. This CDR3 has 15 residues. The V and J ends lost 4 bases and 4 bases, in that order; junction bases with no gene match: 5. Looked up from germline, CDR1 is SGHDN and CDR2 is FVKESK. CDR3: CASSPDRGLRETQYF. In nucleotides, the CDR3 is TGTGCCAGCAGCCCGGACAGGGGGCTTCGAGAGACCCAGTACTTC.

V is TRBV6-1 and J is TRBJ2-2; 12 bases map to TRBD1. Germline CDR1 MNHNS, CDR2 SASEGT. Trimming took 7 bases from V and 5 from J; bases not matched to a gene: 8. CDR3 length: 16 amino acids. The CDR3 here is CASIWDRGRATGELFF. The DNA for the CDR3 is TGTGCCAGCATCTGGGACAGGGGGCGCGCGACCGGGGAGCTGTTTTTT.

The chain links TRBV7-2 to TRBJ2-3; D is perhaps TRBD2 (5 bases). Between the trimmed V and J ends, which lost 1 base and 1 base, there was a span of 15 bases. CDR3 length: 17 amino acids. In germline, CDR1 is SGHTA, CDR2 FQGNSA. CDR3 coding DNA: TGTGCCAGCAGCTTAGTAAGGGCGGGTGCCCGCACAGATACGCAGTATTTT. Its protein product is CASSLVRAGARTDTQYF. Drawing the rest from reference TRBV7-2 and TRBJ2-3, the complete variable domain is GAGVSQSPSNKVTEKGKDVELRCDPISGHTALYWYRQSLGQGLEFLIYFQGNSAPDKSGLPSDRFSAERTGGSVSTLTIQRTQQEDSAVYLCASSLVRAGARTDTQYFGPGTRLTVL.

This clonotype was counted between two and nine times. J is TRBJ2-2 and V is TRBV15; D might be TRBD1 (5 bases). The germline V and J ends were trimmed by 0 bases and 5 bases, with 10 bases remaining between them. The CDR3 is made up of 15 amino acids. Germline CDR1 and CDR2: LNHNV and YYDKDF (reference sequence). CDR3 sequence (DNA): TGTGCCACCAGCAGAGAGGCAGGGTGGACCGGGGAGCTGTTTTTT. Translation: CATSREAGWTGELFF.

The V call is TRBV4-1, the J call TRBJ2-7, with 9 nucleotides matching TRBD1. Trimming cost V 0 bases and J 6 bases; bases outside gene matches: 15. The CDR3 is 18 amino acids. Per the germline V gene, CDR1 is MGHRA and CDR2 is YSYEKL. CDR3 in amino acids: CASSQDRVSGTGLGEQYF. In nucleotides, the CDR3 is TGCGCCAGCAGCCAAGATCGAGTGTCCGGGACAGGGCTTGGCGAGCAGTACTTC.

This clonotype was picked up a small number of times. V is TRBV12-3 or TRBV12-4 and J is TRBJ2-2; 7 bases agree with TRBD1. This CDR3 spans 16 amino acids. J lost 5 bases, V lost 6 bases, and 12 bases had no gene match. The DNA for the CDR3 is TGTGCCAGCAGCCGAGAGAGGGGGCCGGGGACCGGGGAGCTGTTTTTT. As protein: CASSRERGPGTGELFF.

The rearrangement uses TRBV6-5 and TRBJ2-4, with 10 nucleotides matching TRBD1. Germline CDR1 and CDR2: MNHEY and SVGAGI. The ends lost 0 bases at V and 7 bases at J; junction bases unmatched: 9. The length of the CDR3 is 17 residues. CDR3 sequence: CASSYSRTGGSPNIQYF. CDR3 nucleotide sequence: TGTGCCAGCAGTTACTCTCGGACAGGGGGAAGCCCGAACATTCAGTACTTC.

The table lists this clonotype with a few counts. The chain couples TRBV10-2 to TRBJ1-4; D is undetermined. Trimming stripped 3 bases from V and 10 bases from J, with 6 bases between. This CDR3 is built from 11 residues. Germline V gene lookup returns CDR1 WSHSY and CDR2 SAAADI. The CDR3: CASSEEGKLFF. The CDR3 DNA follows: TGCGCCAGCAGTGAAGAGGGAAAACTGTTTTTT.